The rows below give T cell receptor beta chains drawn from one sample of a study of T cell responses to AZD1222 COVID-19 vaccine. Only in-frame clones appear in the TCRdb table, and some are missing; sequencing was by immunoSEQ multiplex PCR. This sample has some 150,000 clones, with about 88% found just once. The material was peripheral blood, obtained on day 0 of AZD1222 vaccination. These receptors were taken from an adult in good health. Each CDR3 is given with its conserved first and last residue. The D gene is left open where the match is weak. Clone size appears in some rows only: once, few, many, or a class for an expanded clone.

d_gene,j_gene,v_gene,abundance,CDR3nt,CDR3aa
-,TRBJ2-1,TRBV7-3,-,TGTGCCAGCAGCTCCAGGGAGCAGGGTGAGCAGTTCTTC,CASSSREQGEQFF
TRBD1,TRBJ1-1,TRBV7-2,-,TGTGCCAGCAGCATAACAGGGGGTGGGCTACTGAGGACTGAAGCTTTCTTT,CASSITGGGLLRTEAFF
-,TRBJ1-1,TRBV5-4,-,TGTGCCAGCAGCTTGGGACAGGTGAACACTGAAGCTTTCTTT,CASSLGQVNTEAFF
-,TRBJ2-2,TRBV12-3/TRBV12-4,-,TGTGCCAGCAGTTATGGGATGGTCGGGGAGCTGTTTTTT,CASSYGMVGELFF
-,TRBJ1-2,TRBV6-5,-,TGTGCCAGCAGTCACGAAAACAATGGGGGCTATGGCTACACCTTC,CASSHENNGGYGYTF
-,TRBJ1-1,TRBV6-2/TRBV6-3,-,TGTGCCAGCAGTTACTCAGGGCAGGCGGGCACTGAAGCTTTCTTT,CASSYSGQAGTEAFF
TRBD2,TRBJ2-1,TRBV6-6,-,TGTGCCAGCAGCCCCCCGGCAGGCCAGCGGGGCAATGAGCAGTTCTTC,CASSPPAGQRGNEQFF
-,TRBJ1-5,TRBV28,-,TGTGCCAGCAGGGGAATCCGCAATAGCAATCAGCCCCAGCATTTT,CASRGIRNSNQPQHF
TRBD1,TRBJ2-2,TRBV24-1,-,TGTGCCACCAGTGAGGCGACAGGGGGCATCGGGGAGCTGTTTTTT,CATSEATGGIGELFF
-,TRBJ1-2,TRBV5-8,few,TGTGCCAGCAGTAGTTCCTTCAGGGGCGAGTACACCTTC,CASSSSFRGEYTF
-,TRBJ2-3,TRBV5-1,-,TGCGCCAGCAGCGGTACATCCCAAGCGAATACGCAGTATTTT,CASSGTSQANTQYF
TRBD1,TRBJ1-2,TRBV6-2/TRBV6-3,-,TGTGCCAGCAGTTCCAGGGGGGGTAGTGGCTACACCTTC,CASSSRGGSGYTF
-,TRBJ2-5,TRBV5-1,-,TGCGCCAGCAGCTTGGGACGGATCCAAGAGACCCAGTACTTC,CASSLGRIQETQYF
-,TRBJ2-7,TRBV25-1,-,TGTGCCAGCAGTGACCCCCGGCCGGGAAAAAACTACGAGCAGTACTTC,CASSDPRPGKNYEQYF
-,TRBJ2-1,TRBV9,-,TGTGCCAGCAGCGTAGAACCGGTGGTCGGGGGTGAGCAGTTCTTC,CASSVEPVVGGEQFF
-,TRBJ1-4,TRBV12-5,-,TGTGCTAGTGGTGCCCAAGGCGAAAAACTGTTTTTT,CASGAQGEKLFF
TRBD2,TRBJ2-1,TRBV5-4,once,TGTGCCAGCAGCCCGGGGGGGTACTCCTACAATGAGCAGTTCTTC,CASSPGGYSYNEQFF
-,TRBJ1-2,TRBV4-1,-,TGCGCCAGCAGCCCCGACGGAACCTATGGCTACACCTTC,CASSPDGTYGYTF
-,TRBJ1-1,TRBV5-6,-,TGTGCCAGCAGCTTGAAATACGGGGGCGGTGAAGCTTTCTTT,CASSLKYGGGEAFF
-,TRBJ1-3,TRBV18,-,TGTGCCAGCTCATCAACGGGCCTGGACACCATATATTTT,CASSSTGLDTIYF
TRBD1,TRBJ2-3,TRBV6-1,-,TGTGCCAGCAAGACCCGGGGACAGGGCACAGATACGCAGTATTTT,CASKTRGQGTDTQYF
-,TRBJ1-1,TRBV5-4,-,TGTGCCAGCAGCTTGGCCAGTAAAATGAACACTGAAGCTTTCTTT,CASSLASKMNTEAFF
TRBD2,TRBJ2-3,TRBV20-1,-,TGCAGTGCTAGTCGACGGGGGGGAGGAATCGATACGCAGTATTTT,CSASRRGGGIDTQYF
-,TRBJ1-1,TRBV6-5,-,TGTGCCAGCAGGGTCACTACAGGGAACACTGAAGCTTTCTTT,CASRVTTGNTEAFF
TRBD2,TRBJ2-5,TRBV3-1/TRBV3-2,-,TGTGCCAGCAGCCAAGGTGTTAATAGCGGGGCTAAAGAGACCCAGTACTTC,CASSQGVNSGAKETQYF
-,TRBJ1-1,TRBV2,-,TGTGCCAGCAGTGAACTATACACTGAAGCTTTCTTT,CASSELYTEAFF
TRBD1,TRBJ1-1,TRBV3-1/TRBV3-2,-,TGTGCCAGCAGGTCGGACAGGGAGGGAGCAGCGACTTTCTTT,CASRSDREGAATFF
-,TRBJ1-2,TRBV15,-,TGTGCCACCAGCAGAGATCTGGGGAACTATGGCTACACCTTC,CATSRDLGNYGYTF
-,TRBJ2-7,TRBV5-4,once,TGTGCCAGCAGCTTGGGGGGGCCGAGCGCCTACGAGCAGTACTTC,CASSLGGPSAYEQYF
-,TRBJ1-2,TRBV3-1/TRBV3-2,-,TGTGCCAGCAGCCAAGTGGTGCCTAACTATGGCTACACCTTC,CASSQVVPNYGYTF
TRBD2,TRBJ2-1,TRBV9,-,TGTGCCAGCAGCGTAGGAGCGGGGGGTTACTCCTACAATGAGCAGTTCTTC,CASSVGAGGYSYNEQFF
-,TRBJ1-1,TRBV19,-,TGTGCCAGTAGTATAGGACCCCAGGGAAGCTCTGAAGCTTTCTTT,CASSIGPQGSSEAFF
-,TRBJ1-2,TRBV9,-,TGTGCCAGCAGCGTAGGGGTGACTACTAACTATGGCTACACCTTC,CASSVGVTTNYGYTF
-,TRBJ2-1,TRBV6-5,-,TGTGCCAGCACGCCCATGGGGGGTAATGAGCAGTTCTTC,CASTPMGGNEQFF
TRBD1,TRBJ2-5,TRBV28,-,TGTGCCAGCAGTGGGACAGGGCGGGTGACCCAGTACTTC,CASSGTGRVTQYF
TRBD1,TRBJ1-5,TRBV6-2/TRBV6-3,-,TGTGCCAGCAGTCCGCCCGGGACAGGGAGAAACAATCAGCCCCAGCATTTT,CASSPPGTGRNNQPQHF
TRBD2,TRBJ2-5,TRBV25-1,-,TGTGCCAGCGGACTAGCGGGGCAAGAGATCCAGTACTTC,CASGLAGQEIQYF
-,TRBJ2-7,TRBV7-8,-,TGTGCCAGCAGCAAGGACGAAGGTAATCACTACGAGCAGTACTTC,CASSKDEGNHYEQYF
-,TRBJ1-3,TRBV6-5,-,TGTGCCAGCACCCCGGGACCCGCCTCTGGAAACACCATATATTTT,CASTPGPASGNTIYF
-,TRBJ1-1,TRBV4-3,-,TGCGCCAGCAGCCAAGAAGGGGTAACTGAAGCTTTCTTT,CASSQEGVTEAFF
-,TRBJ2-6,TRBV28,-,TGTGCCAGCAGTTTTGGGCCAGACTCTGGGGCCAACGTCCTGACTTTC,CASSFGPDSGANVLTF
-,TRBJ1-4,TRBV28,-,TGTGCCAGCAGTTTGTCGCAGGGTAATGAAAAACTGTTTTTT,CASSLSQGNEKLFF
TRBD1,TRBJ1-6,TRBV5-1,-,TGCGCCAGCAGTCTTCTCTACGTAGGGACAGAGAATTCACCCCTCCACTTT,CASSLLYVGTENSPLHF
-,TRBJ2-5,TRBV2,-,TGTGCCAGCAGTGAAGGAGAGACCCAGTACTTC,CASSEGETQYF
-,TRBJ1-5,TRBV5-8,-,TGTGCCAGCAGCTTGCCAGGGTTAGGTCAGCCCCAGCATTTT,CASSLPGLGQPQHF
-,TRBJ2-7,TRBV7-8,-,TGTGCCAGCAGCTCGTCTGCGGGGATGGGAGTAATCGACGAGCAGTACTTC,CASSSSAGMGVIDEQYF
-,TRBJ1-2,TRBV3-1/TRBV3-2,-,TGTGCCAGCAGCCAAGTTTCATTGGGATACGACTATGGCTACACCTTC,CASSQVSLGYDYGYTF
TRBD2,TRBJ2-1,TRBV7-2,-,TGTGCCAGCAGCTTAGTGGCGACTAGCGGGGGGGCCAATGAGCAGTTCTTC,CASSLVATSGGANEQFF
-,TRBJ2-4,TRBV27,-,TGTGCCAGCCTAATAGGAGGTCCGAAAAACATTCAGTACTTC,CASLIGGPKNIQYF
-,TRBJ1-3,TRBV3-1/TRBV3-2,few,TGTGCCAGCAGCTACGCCACGGGAACTGGAAACACCATATATTTT,CASSYATGTGNTIYF
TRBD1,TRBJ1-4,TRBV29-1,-,TGCAGCGTCGCGACAGGGGCTGGGGAAAAACTGTTTTTT,CSVATGAGEKLFF
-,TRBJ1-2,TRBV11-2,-,TGTGCCAGCAGCGCCTATACACAGGACTATGGCTACACCTTC,CASSAYTQDYGYTF
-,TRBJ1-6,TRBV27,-,TGTGCCAGCAGTTTCTGGGGGAAATATTCACCCCTCCACTTT,CASSFWGKYSPLHF
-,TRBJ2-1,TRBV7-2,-,TGTGCCAGCCGTCGGGGGGCCGCCAATGAGCAGTTCTTC,CASRRGAANEQFF